This T cell receptor (beta chain) stems from a study of cytomegalovirus exposure and HLA in healthy donors. Whole-study results and caveats: Immune exposure data for these donors was limited to CMV serostatus. Several of the most significant clusters were apparently associated with common viral pathogens in a later analysis.

Trimming took 8 bases from V and 4 from J; bases not matched to a gene: 5. Germline lookup yields CDR1 SNHLY and CDR2 FYNNEI. The length of the CDR3 is 13 residues. Remarks on this clone: Its specificity is not known.

Healthy bone marrow donors made up the donors. Researchers ran the PCR with 60 Vbeta and 13 Jbeta primers. Sequenced by immunoSEQ multiplex PCR; TCRdb stores in-frame clones only, minus some. Of some 130,000 clones in the sample, around 75% were seen once. The sample consisted of PBMCs. The chain links TRBV2 to TRBJ2-7, with 10 bases aligning to TRBD1. The sequence derives from a man aged 35 to 55 in good health and CMV-seronegative. The CDR3 loop is CASFRTGGYEQYF. CDR3 nucleotides: TGTGCCAGCTTCAGGACAGGGGGGTACGAGCAGTACTTC.